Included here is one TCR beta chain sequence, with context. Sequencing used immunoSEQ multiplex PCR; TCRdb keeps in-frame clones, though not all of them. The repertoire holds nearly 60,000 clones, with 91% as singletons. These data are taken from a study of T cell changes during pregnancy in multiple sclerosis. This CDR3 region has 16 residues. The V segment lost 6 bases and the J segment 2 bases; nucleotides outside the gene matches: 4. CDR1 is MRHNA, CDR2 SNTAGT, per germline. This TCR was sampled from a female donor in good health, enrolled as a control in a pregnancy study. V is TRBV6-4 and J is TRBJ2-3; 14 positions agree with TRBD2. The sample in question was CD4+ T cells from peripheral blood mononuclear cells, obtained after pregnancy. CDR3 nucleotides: TGTGCCAGCAGCCGGACTAGCGGGGGGATCACAGATACGCAGTATTTT. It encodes CASSRTSGGITDTQYF.